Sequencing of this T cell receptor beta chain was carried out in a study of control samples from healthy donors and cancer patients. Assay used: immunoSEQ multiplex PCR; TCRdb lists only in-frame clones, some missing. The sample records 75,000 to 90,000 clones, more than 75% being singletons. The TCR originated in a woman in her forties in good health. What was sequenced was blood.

CDR3 region: CASSQGKGSTEAFF. The CDR3 DNA follows: TGCGCCAGCAGCCAAGGTAAGGGGAGCACTGAAGCTTTCTTT. The J gene is TRBJ1-1, the V gene TRBV4-3; D is perhaps TRBD1 (5 bases). Germline V gives CDR1 LGHNA, CDR2 YSLEER. The CDR3 extends over 14 amino acids. The ends were cut back, 1 base at V and 4 bases at J, with 10 bases in the middle.